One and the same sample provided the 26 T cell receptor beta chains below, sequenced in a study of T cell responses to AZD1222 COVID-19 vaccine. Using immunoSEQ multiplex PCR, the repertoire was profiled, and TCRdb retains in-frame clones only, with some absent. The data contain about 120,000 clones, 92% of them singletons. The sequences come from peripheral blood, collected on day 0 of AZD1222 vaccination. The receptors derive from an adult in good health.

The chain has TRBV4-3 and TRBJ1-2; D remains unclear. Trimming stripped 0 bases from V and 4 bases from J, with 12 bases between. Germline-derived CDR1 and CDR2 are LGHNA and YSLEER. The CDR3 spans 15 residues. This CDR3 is CASSQDSTPTYGYTF. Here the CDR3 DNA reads TGCGCCAGCAGCCAAGATTCGACCCCTACCTATGGCTACACCTTC.

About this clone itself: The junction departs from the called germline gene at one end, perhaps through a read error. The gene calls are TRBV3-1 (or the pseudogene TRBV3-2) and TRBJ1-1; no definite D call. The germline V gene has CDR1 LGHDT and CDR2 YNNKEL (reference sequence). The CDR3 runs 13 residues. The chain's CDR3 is CASSPSFRGWVIF. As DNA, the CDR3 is TGTGCCAGCAGCCCTTCGTTTCGAGGCTGGGTGATCTTT.

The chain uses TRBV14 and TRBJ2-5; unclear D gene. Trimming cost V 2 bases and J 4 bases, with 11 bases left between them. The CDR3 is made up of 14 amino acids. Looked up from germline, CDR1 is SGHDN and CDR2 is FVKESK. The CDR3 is CASSQWAQSETQYF. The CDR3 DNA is TGTGCCAGCAGCCAATGGGCACAATCAGAGACCCAGTACTTC.

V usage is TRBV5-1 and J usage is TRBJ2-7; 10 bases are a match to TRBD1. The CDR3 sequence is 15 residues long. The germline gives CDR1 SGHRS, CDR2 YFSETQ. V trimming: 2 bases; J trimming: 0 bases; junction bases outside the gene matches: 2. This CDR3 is CASSFGTGDSYEQYF. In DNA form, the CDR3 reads TGCGCCAGCAGCTTTGGGACAGGGGACTCCTACGAGCAGTACTTC.

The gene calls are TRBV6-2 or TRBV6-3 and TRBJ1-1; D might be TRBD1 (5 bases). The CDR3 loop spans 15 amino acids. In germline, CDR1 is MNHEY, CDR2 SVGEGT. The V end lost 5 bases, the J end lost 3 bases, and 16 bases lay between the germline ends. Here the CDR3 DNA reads TGTGCCAGCAGTCCCGACCACAGGAGATACACTGAAGCTTTCTTT. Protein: CASSPDHRRYTEAFF.

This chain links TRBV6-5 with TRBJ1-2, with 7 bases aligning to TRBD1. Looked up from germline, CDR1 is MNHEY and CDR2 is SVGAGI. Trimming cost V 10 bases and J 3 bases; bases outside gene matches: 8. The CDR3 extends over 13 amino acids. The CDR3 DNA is TGTGCCACCAGGGGGTGGGATTACTATGGCTACACCTTC. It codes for CATRGWDYYGYTF.

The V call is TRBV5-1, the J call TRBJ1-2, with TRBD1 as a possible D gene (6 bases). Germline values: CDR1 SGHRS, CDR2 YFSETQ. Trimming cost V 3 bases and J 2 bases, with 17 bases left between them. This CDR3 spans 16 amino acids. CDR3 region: CASSSVIGQLNYGYTF. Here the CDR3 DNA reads TGCGCCAGCAGCTCCGTAATTGGACAGCTAAACTATGGCTACACCTTC.

The CDR3 bases are TGTGCCAGCAGCCAAGATACCGGGAGTGAGTACGAGCAGTACTTC. Encoded protein: CASSQDTGSEYEQYF. The chain combines TRBV3-1 (or the pseudogene TRBV3-2) with TRBJ2-7; possibly TRBD2 for D (6 bases). CDR3 length: 15 residues. CDR1 is LGHDT, CDR2 YNNKEL, per germline (reference sequence). The ends were cut back, 0 bases at V and 4 bases at J, with 13 bases in the middle.

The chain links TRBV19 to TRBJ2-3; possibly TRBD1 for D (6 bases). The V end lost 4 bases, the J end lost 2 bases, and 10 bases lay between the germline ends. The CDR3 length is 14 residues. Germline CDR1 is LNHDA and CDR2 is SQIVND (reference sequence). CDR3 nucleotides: TGTGCCAGTAGTACGCAGGGGAACACAGATACGCAGTATTTT. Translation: CASSTQGNTDTQYF.

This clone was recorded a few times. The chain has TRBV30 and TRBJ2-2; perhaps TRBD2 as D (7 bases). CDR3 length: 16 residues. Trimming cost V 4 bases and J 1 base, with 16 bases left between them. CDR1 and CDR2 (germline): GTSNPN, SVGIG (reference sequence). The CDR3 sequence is CAWTGRGNLNTGELFF. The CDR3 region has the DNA TGTGCCTGGACAGGGAGGGGGAACTTGAACACCGGGGAGCTGTTTTTT.

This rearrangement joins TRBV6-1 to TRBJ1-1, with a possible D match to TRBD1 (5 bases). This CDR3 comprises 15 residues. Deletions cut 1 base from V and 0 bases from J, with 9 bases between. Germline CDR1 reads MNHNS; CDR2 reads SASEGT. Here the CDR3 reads CASSEGWGMNTEAFF. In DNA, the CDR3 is TGTGCCAGCAGTGAAGGTTGGGGCATGAACACTGAAGCTTTCTTT.

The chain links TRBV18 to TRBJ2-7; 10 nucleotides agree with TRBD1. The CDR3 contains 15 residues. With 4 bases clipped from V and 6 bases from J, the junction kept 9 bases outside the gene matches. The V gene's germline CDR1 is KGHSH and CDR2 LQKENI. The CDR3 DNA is TGTGCCAGCTCACTAACCGGGACAGGGGATCGCGAGCAGTACTTC. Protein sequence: CASSLTGTGDREQYF.

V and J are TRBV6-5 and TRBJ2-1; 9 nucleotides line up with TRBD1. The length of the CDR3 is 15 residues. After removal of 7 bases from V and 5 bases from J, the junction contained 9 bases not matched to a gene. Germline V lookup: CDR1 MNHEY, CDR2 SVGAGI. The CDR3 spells CASNPRDRVDNEQFF. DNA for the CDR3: TGTGCCAGCAACCCCCGGGACAGGGTGGACAATGAGCAGTTCTTC.

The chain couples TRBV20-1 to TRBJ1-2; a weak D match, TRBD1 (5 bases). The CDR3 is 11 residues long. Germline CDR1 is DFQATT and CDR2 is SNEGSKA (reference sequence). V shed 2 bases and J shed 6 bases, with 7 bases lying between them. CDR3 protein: CSARSGHGYTF. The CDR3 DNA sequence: TGCAGTGCTAGATCGGGGCATGGCTACACCTTC.

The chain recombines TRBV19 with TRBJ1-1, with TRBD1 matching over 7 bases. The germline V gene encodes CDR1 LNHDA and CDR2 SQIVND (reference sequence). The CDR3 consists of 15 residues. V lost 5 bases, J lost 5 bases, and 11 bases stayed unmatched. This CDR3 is CASSARGQRVTEAFF. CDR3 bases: TGTGCCAGTAGTGCCCGGGGACAGCGTGTTACTGAAGCTTTCTTT.

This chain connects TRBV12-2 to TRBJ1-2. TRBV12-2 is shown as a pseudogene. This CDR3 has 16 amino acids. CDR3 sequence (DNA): TGTGCAAGTCGCTTAGCGCGGACGTCTTCTAACTATGGCTACACCTTC. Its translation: CASRLARTSSNYGYTF.

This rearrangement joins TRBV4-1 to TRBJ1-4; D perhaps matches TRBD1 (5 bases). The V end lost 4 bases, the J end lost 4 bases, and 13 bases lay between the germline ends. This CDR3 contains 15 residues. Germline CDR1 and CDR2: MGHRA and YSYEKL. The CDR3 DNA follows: TGCGCCAGCAGCCTGCCTGGCCAGGGTAATGAAAAACTGTTTTTT. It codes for CASSLPGQGNEKLFF.

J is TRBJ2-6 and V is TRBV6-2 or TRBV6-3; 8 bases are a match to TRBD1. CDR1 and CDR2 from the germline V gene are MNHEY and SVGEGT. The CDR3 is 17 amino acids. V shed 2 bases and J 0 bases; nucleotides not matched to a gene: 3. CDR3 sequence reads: CASSYAGGSSGANVLTF. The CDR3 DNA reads TGTGCCAGCAGTTACGCAGGGGGCAGCTCTGGGGCCAACGTCCTGACTTTC.

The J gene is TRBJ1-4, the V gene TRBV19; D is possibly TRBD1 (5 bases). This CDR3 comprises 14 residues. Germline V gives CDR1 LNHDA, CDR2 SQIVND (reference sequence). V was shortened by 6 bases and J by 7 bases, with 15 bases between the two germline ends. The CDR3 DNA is TGTGCCAGTAGGGCCAGCGTGGGACCTGAAAAACTGTTTTTT. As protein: CASRASVGPEKLFF.

CDR3 coding DNA: TGTGCCAGCAGTTTTACTTCCGCGGGAAACACCATATATTTT. Translating gives CASSFTSAGNTIYF. The genes are TRBV28 and TRBJ1-3; D unclear. V lost 3 bases and J lost 4, with 10 bases in between. Germline CDR1 and CDR2: MDHEN and SYDVKM. CDR3 length equals 14 residues. The full variable domain, with the rest looked up from reference TRBV28 and TRBJ1-3, is DVKVTQSSRYLVKRTGEKVFLECVQDMDHENMFWYRQDPGLGLRLIYFSYDVKMKEKGDIPEGYSVSREKKERFSLILESASTNQTSMYLCASSFTSAGNTIYFGEGSWLTVV.

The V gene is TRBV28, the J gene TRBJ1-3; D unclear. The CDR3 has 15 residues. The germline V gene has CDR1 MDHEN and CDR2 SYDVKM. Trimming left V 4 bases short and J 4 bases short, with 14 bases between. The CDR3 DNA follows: TGTGCCAGCAGTTCGGGGAGTGCAGACGGAAACACCATATATTTT. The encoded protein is CASSSGSADGNTIYF. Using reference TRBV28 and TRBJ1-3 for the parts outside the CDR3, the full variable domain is DVKVTQSSRYLVKRTGEKVFLECVQDMDHENMFWYRQDPGLGLRLIYFSYDVKMKEKGDIPEGYSVSREKKERFSLILESASTNQTSMYLCASSSGSADGNTIYFGEGSWLTVV.

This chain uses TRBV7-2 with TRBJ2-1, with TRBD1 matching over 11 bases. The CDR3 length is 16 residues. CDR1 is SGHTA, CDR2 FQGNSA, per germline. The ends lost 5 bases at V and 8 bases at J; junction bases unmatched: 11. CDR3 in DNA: TGTGCCAGCAGCGTCGCACCGGACAGGGGGCGTGATGAGCAGTTCTTC. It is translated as CASSVAPDRGRDEQFF.

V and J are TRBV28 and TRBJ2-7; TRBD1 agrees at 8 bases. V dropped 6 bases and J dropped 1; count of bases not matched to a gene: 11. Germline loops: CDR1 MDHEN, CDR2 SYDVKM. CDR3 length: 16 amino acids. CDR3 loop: CASSLPGTGDSYEQYF. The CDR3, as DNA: TGTGCCAGCAGCCTTCCCGGGACAGGTGATTCCTACGAGCAGTACTTC.

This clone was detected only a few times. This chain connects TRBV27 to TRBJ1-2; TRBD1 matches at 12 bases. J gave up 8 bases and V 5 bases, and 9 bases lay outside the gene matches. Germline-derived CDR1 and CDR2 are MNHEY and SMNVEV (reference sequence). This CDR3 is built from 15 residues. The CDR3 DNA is TGTGCCAGCAGTGGAGAGGGACAGGGGGCGCAGGGCTACACCTTC. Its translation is CASSGEGQGAQGYTF.

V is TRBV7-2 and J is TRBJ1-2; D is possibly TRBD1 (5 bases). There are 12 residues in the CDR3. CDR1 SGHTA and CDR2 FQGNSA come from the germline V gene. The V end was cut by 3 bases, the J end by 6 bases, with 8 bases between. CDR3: CASSLTGHGYTF. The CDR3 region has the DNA TGTGCCAGCAGCTTGACGGGACATGGCTACACCTTC.

CDR3 amino acids: CASSAYNEQFF. Here the CDR3 DNA reads TGTGCCAGCAGTGCGTACAATGAGCAGTTCTTC. This chain joins TRBV25-1 and TRBJ2-1; D is undetermined. Germline loops: CDR1 MGHDK, CDR2 SYGVNS. V was trimmed by 4 bases and J by 4 bases, leaving 2 bases between them. CDR3 size: 11 residues.